This entry is about one T cell receptor beta chain. This record comes from a study of blood T cell repertoires in COVID-19. Study in general: Italy, Spain and the United States were the sources of the convalescent and acute COVID-19 samples. The analysed material was cDNA or gDNA that came from T cells, B-cell-depleted T cells, or PBMCs.

Germline assignment: CDR1 LNHDA and CDR2 SQIVND (reference sequence). V lost 0 bases, J lost 2 bases, and 8 bases stayed unmatched. The CDR3 extends over 17 amino acids. Under the authors' procedure: Researchers report that nucleated cell counts were estimated from reference gene primer amplification. Profiled with immunoSEQ multiplex PCR; TCRdb holds only in-frame clones, not every one. That table is the source of V, J and clone size, and D and trimming were worked out from the DNA. The table shows roughly 74,000 clones, with just under 85% occurring only once. The sequence was collected from a man aged 70-80 years with acute or convalescent COVID-19. The specimen sequenced was peripheral blood. The chain links TRBV19 to TRBJ2-7, with 9 bases matching TRBD2. The CDR3 here is CASSIDQGLAGTYEQYF. The CDR3 DNA reads as TGTGCCAGTAGTATAGACCAGGGGCTAGCGGGAACCTACGAGCAGTACTTC. Complete variable domain (other parts from reference TRBV19 and TRBJ2-7): DGGITQSPKYLFRKEGQNVTLSCEQNLNHDAMYWYRQDPGQGLRLIYYSQIVNDFQKGDIAEGYSVSREKKESFPLTVTSAQKNPTAFYLCASSIDQGLAGTYEQYFGPGTRLTVT.